Only a few counts were recorded for the clone carrying this TCR beta chain. Peptide pools at approximately 0.9 ug/mL each stimulated CFSE-labeled PBMCs over an approximately six-day culture. Unfixed live CD56-CD19-CD16-CD3+CD4+ CFSE-low cells were sorted as proliferating CD4 T cells. TCRdb redid the calling of the 5' RACE reads with MiXCR, one entry per CDR3 protein. The table has roughly 280 distinct CDR3 sequences, less than 3% seen once. These data originate in a study of Japanese encephalitis immunity and Zika vaccine responses. This sample comprised antigen-activated CD4+ T cells from blood, cultured, obtained during a Zika inactivated vaccine study. The clonotype was recovered from an adult woman who received an inactivated Zika virus vaccine.

The DNA for the CDR3 is TGTGCCAGTAGCCACACACCCCCGGGCAATCAGCCCCAGCATTTT. Translated: CASSHTPPGNQPQHF. The chain recombines TRBV19 with TRBJ1-5, with D uncertain. Trimming pared 6 bases from V and 2 bases from J, leaving 14 bases between. Per germline, CDR1 LNHDA and CDR2 SQIVND (reference sequence). CDR3 length: 15 amino acids.